A selection of T cell receptor beta chains follows, all from one sample in a study of T cells in Graves' hyperthyroidism and ophthalmopathy. MiXCR was run by TCRdb on the multiplex PCR reads, yielding one entry per CDR3 protein. The table includes 130,000 to 150,000 distinct CDR3 sequences, approximately 20% detected once. The sample comprised blood. The receptors were sampled from a woman between 50 and 59 years old with Graves' hyperthyroidism that later progressed to Graves' ophthalmopathy. CDR3s include the opening cysteine and the closing phenylalanine or tryptophan. The order of the fields is V gene, D gene, J gene, CDR3 protein. A D gene is named only where the DNA matches it firmly.

>TRBV2|NA|TRBJ2-5
CASSPRSAPAETQYF
>TRBV6-2/TRBV6-3|NA|TRBJ1-2
CASSYTTRDGYTF
>TRBV27|NA|TRBJ1-6
CASTSGRSPLHF
>TRBV28|TRBD2|TRBJ2-7
CASSLGLAGIYEQYF
>TRBV7-9|NA|TRBJ2-5
CASSSGMATQYF
>TRBV5-1|NA|TRBJ1-1
CASSLGLAVDTEASF
>TRBV6-1|NA|TRBJ2-1
CASSEPSDLVEQFF
>TRBV6-2/TRBV6-3|NA|TRBJ2-3
CASLNTGTSTDTQYF
>TRBV3-1|NA|TRBJ2-1
CASNSRREYYNEQFF
>TRBV20-1|TRBD2|TRBJ2-1
CSARGGRLAGSGEQFF
>TRBV12-3/TRBV12-4|NA|TRBJ2-3
CASSFRGGDTQYF
>TRBV12-3/TRBV12-4|TRBD1|TRBJ1-2
CASSSQTGRGYTF
>TRBV4-1|NA|TRBJ2-1
CASSQGLLFSYNEQFF
>TRBV15|NA|TRBJ2-7
CATSRDLDSEQYF
>TRBV7-4|NA|TRBJ2-7
CASSLDDGLITYEQYF
>TRBV10-3|TRBD1|TRBJ1-4
CAIRGTGSNEKLFF
>TRBV3-1|NA|TRBJ2-2
CASSPPNTGELFF
>TRBV6-6|NA|TRBJ2-2
CASSYSRTSNTGELFF
>TRBV5-1|TRBD1|TRBJ1-4
CASSTGTGYEKLFF
>TRBV12-3/TRBV12-4|NA|TRBJ1-1
CASSGQPLTEAFF
>TRBV5-6|TRBD1|TRBJ2-3
CASSRQGADTQYF
>TRBV28|NA|TRBJ2-7
CASSFSSRSYEQYF
>TRBV28|NA|TRBJ1-5
CASSLGGRHNQPQHF
>TRBV2|TRBD2|TRBJ2-3
CASGRERTDTQYF
>TRBV6-5|TRBD2|TRBJ2-5
CASSLGLAGKETQYF
>TRBV11-3|TRBD1|TRBJ2-1
CASSLRPGQGYNEQFF
>TRBV5-6|TRBD1|TRBJ2-7
CASSLERGLYEQYF
>TRBV6-2/TRBV6-3|NA|TRBJ1-4
CAGSRPGILNEKLFF
>TRBV5-8|NA|TRBJ1-5
CASSDTNQPQHF
>TRBV28|TRBD1|TRBJ1-5
CASSFRSRTGGSRPQHF
>TRBV12-3/TRBV12-4|NA|TRBJ2-3
CASSRDSTQYF
>TRBV12-3/TRBV12-4|NA|TRBJ1-1
CASSLHGNTEAFF
>TRBV20-1|NA|TRBJ2-5
CSAGLGGRGETQYF
>TRBV19|TRBD1|TRBJ1-1
CASSTPGQANTEAFF
>TRBV9|NA|TRBJ1-6
CASSVGGGAVDNSPLHF
>TRBV18|TRBD1|TRBJ1-6
CASSQLQGTNSPLHF
>TRBV5-5|TRBD1|TRBJ2-2
CASSSSVGQGTGELFF
>TRBV30|NA|TRBJ2-1
CAWSAGTSDNEQFF
>TRBV6-1|TRBD2|TRBJ2-5
CASREPTSGSLETQYF
>TRBV12-3/TRBV12-4|NA|TRBJ2-7
CASSGSAWGSEQYF
>TRBV5-1|TRBD1|TRBJ1-3
CASSLDRDGNTIYF
>TRBV5-1|NA|TRBJ2-1
CASSFGFNEQFF
>TRBV5-1|NA|TRBJ1-4
CASSLDLGEKLFF
>TRBV20-1|NA|TRBJ2-5
CRAKGGTETQYF
>TRBV4-1|NA|TRBJ1-5
CASSQDWQPQHF
>TRBV14|TRBD2|TRBJ2-3
CASSQASGRFRADTQYF
>TRBV7-9|NA|TRBJ2-3
CASSLAQGTDTQYF
>TRBV3-1|NA|TRBJ2-7
CASSRLTSSYEQYF
>TRBV6-2/TRBV6-3|TRBD1|TRBJ1-5
CASSYSGQGRNQPQHF
>TRBV12-3/TRBV12-4|TRBD2|TRBJ2-7
CASSFTAGGSYEQYF
>TRBV12-3/TRBV12-4|NA|TRBJ1-2
CASSSHREGGGYTF
>TRBV12-3/TRBV12-4|NA|TRBJ1-1
CASSFLPNTEAFF
>TRBV3-1|TRBD2|TRBJ2-7
CASKTSGRYEQYF
>TRBV10-3|TRBD1|TRBJ1-6
CAIGKKGTDYNSPLHF
>TRBV5-1|NA|TRBJ2-1
CASSLQGAAWEQFF
>TRBV11-2|TRBD1|TRBJ1-6
CASSLGQGSVPYNSPLHF
>TRBV7-3|TRBD2|TRBJ2-3
CASSWTSATDTQYF